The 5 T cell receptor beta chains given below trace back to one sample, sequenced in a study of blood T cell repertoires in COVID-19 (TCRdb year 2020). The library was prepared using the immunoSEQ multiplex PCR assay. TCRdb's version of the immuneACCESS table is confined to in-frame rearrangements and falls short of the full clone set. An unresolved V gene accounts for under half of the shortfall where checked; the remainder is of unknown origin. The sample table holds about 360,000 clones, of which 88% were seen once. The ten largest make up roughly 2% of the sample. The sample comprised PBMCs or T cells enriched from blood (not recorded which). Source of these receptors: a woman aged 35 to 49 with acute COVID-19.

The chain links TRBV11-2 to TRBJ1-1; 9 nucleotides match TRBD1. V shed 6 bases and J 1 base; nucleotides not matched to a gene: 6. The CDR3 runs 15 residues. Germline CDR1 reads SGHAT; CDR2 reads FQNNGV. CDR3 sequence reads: CASSRTGAWNTEAFF. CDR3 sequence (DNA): TGTGCCAGCAGTCGGACAGGGGCCTGGAACACTGAAGCTTTCTTT.

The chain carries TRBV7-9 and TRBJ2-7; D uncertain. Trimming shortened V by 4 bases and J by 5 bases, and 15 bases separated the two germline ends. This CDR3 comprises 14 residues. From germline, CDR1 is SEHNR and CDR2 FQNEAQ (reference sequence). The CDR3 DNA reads TGTGCCAGCAGCTCCTACCCGTCCTCGGACGAGCAGTACTTC. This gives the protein CASSSYPSSDEQYF.

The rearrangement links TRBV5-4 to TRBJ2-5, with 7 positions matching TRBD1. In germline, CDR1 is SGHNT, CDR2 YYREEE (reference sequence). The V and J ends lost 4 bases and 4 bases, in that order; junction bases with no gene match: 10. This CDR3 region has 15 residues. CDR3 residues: CASSPRQGVGETQYF. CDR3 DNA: TGTGCCAGCAGCCCCCGTCAGGGGGTAGGAGAGACCCAGTACTTC.

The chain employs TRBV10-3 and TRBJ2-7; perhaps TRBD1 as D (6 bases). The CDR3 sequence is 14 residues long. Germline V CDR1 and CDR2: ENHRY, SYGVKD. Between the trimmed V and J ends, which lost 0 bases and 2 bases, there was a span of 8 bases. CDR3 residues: CAISESWDTYEQYF. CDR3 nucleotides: TGTGCCATCAGTGAGTCGTGGGACACCTACGAGCAGTACTTC.

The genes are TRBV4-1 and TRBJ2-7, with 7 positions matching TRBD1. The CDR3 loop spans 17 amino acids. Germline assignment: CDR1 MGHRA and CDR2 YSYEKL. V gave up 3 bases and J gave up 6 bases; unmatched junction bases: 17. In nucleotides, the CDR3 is TGCGCCAGCAGCCAGGAAAGAACAGGGGAAGGCTCGTCCGAGCAGTACTTC. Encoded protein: CASSQERTGEGSSEQYF.